This T cell receptor (beta chain) appears in the sequencing data of a study of PD-L1 blockade in urothelial cancer (dated by TCRdb to between 2016 and 2019). Study-level background: Every patient began therapy at some point between 2013 and 2015 and was given atezolizumab 1,200 mg intravenously every 3 weeks. About 10 patients achieved durable clinical benefit and about 19 did not. Pretreatment blood TCR-seq was available for 30 or so patients, at least one posttreatment blood collection was obtained for some 24 patients, and tumor TCR-seq was available for some 24 patients. Durable clinical benefit meant progression-free survival longer than 6 months, and TCR features were also tested against progression-free and overall survival. A median of 141,255 T cells and some 82,000 unique TCRs was obtained from blood samples, and a median clonality of approximately 0.086 was observed. In the same patients who had TCR sequencing, pretreatment tumors also underwent whole exome sequencing and RNA sequencing. About 85% of the roughly 29 patients were identified as males with urothelial cancer of bladder origin, and a prior smoking history was reported by 18 of 29 patients. Pretreatment tumor samples and matched peripheral blood, collected serially before and after atezolizumab treatment, underwent TCR sequencing. An ECOG performance status of 0 or 1 was recorded for the patients, and 0 to 3 prior chemotherapy regimens had been received by the patients. The study, an exploratory multi-omic analysis, examined somatic, immune and clinical correlates of response to PD-L1 blockade with atezolizumab in urothelial cancer. Blood samples were analyzed 3 weeks after the start of treatment (second dose) and 6 weeks after the start of treatment. General study outcomes and caveats: Improved progression-free and overall survival was found to be associated with pretreatment peripheral blood TCR clonality below the median. Small sample size (n of about 30) and many exploratory analyses mean the results are intended to be hypothesis-generating. Greater expansion of tumor-associated TCR clones in peripheral blood 3 weeks after the start of treatment was observed in patients with durable benefit (n of about 20, p = 0.022).

Concerning this clone: Its antigen has not been determined. Base qualities are missing; no much larger clone stands one base away.

V is shortened by 0 bases, J by 2 bases, and the region joining them spans 11 bases. The CDR3 starts with the cysteine, ends with the phenylalanine, and has 15 residues. Solely the CDR3 DNA is kept, with 45 bases framed from the first base. From the germline V gene, CDR1 is LGHNA and CDR2 is YNFKEQ. Each PCR received spiked-in synthetic TCR analog templates so that absolute template abundance could be estimated from read counts. The immunoSEQ assay used bias-controlled V and J gene primers to amplify TCRbeta CDR3 regions from genomic DNA. Sequencing of rearranged TCRbeta segments was done at approximately 20X coverage. For the original study's pipeline: Sequencing errors were corrected by clustering, and CDR3s were annotated against IMGT so that V, D and J genes could be assigned. Downstream analyses used only productive TCRbeta rearrangements, leaving out any out-of-frame or stop-codon sequences. Clonality was calculated as one minus the Shannon entropy normalized by the log of the number of unique productive sequences. Clones differing between time points or between blood and tumor were identified by Fisher's exact test with Benjamini-Hochberg correction at adjusted p below 0.01. TCRdb's version of the immuneACCESS table is confined to in-frame rearrangements and falls short of the full clone set. An unresolved V gene accounts for under half of the shortfall where checked; the remainder is of unknown origin. V, J and clone size were drawn from that table, and D and trimming were deduced from the DNA. The sample contains about 130,000 clones, about 84% of them found a single time. Of the sample, roughly 2.3% is held by the ten largest clones.

The sample's time point, from its label and the paper: peripheral blood 6 weeks after treatment start. The cohort comprised 29 patients with locally advanced or metastatic urothelial carcinoma treated at Memorial Sloan Kettering on a trial protocol. Peripheral blood mononuclear cells were collected pretreatment and during treatment, at between 1 and 8 total time points per patient. The Qiagen DNeasy Blood extraction kit was used to purify genomic DNA from total PBMCs and from tumor samples. PBMCs were collected pretreatment and during treatment, and were isolated and stored as previously described.

The receptor's source is a man over 45 with urothelial cancer. Recombination joined TRBV4-2 with TRBJ2-7; confidence is insufficient to name the D gene. The material was PBMCs, obtained around atezolizumab (anti-PD-L1) treatment. The CDR3 reads CASSQELVLPYEQYF. The nucleotide sequence reads TGTGCCAGCAGCCAAGAGTTAGTCCTGCCCTACGAGCAGTACTTC.